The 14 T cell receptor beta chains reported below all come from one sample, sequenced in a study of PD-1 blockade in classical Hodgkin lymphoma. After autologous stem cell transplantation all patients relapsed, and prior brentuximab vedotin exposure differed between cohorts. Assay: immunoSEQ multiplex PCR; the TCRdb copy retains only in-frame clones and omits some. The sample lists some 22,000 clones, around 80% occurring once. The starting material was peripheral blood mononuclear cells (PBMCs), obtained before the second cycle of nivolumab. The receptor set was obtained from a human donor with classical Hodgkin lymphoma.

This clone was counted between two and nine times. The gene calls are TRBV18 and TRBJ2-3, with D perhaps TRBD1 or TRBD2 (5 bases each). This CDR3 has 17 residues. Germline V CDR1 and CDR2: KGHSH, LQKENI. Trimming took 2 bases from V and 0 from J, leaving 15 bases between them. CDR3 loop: CASSPRGLAVSTDTQYF. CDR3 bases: TGTGCCAGCTCACCAAGGGGTCTAGCTGTTAGCACAGATACGCAGTATTTT.

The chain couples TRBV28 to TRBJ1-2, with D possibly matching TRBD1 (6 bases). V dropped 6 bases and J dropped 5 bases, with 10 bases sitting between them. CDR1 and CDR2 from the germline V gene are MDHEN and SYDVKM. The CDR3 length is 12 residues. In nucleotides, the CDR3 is TGTGCCAGCAGCCTACAGGGATATGGCTACACCTTC. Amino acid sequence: CASSLQGYGYTF.

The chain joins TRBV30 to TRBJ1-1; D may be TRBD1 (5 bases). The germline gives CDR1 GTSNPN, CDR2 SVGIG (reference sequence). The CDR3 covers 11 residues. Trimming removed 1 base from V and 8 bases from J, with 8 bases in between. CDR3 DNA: TGTGCCTGGAGTGCCAGGGAAGAAGCTTTCTTT. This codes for CAWSAREEAFF.

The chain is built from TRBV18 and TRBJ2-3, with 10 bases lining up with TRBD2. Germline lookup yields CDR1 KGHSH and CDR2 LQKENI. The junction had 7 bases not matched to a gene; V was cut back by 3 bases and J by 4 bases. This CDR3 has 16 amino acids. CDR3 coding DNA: TGTGCCAGCTCACCCTTGGCTAGCGGGAGTCCAGATACGCAGTATTTT. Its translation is CASSPLASGSPDTQYF.

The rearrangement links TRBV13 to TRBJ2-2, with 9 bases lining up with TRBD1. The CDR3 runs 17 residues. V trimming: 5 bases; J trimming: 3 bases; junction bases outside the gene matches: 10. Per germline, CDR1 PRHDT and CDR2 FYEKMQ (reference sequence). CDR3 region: CASSRNPGQGHTGELFF. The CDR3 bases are TGTGCCAGCAGCAGAAATCCGGGACAGGGACACACCGGGGAGCTGTTTTTT.

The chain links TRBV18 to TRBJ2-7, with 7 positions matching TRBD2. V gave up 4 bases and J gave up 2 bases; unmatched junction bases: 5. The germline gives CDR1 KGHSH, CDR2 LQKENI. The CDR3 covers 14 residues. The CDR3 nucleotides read TGTGCCAGCTCACTTGGTGGGACTACCTACGAGCAGTACTTC. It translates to CASSLGGTTYEQYF.

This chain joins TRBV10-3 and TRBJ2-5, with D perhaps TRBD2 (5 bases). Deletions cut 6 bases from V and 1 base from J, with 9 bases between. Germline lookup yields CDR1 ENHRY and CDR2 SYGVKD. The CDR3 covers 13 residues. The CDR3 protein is CAIRNEGQETQYF. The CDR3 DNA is TGTGCCATCAGGAATGAGGGCCAAGAGACCCAGTACTTC.

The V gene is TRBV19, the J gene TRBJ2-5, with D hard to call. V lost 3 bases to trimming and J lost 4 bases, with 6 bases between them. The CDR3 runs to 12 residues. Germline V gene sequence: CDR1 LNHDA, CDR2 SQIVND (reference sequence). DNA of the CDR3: TGTGCCAGTAGTATCTCCCGAGAGACCCAGTACTTC. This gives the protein CASSISRETQYF.

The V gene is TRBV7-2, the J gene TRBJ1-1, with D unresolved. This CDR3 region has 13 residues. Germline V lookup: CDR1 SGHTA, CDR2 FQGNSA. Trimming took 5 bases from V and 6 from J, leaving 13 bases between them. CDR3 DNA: TGTGCCAGCAGCCAGGCTGGGTTTTCTGAAGCTTTCTTT. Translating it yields CASSQAGFSEAFF.

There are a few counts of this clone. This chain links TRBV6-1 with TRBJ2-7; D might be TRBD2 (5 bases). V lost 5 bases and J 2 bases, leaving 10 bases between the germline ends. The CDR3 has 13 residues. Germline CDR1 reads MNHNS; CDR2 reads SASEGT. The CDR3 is CASSMTGTYEQYF. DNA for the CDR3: TGTGCCAGCAGTATGACGGGAACCTACGAGCAGTACTTC.

CDR3 sequence (DNA): TGTGCCAGCAGTTTATCTGGAATCCTCGAGACCCAGTACTTC. Translation gives CASSLSGILETQYF. The V call is TRBV27, the J call TRBJ2-5; no reliable D call. The CDR3 is 14 amino acids. The V end was cut by 0 bases, the J end by 5 bases, with 10 bases between. Per the germline V gene, CDR1 is MNHEY and CDR2 is SMNVEV (reference sequence).

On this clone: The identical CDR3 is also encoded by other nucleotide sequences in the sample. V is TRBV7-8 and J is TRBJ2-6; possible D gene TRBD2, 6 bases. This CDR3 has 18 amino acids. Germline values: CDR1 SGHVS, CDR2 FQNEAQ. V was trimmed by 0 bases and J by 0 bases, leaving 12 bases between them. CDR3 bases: TGTGCCAGCAGCTTAGCTGGAGGGGTCGGCTCTGGGGCCAACGTCCTGACTTTC. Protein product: CASSLAGGVGSGANVLTF.

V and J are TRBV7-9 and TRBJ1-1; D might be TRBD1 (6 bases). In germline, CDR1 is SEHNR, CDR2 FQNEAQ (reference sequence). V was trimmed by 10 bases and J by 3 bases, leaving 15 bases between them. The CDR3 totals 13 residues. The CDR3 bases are TGTGCCACAGGCACAGGGAGGTACACTGAAGCTTTCTTT. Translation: CATGTGRYTEAFF. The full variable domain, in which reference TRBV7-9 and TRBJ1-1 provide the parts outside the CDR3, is DTGVSQNPRHKITKRGQNVTFRCDPISEHNRLYWYRQTLGQGPEFLTYFQNEAQLEKSRLLSDRFSAERPKGSFSTLEIQRTEQGDSAMYLCATGTGRYTEAFFGQGTRLTVV.

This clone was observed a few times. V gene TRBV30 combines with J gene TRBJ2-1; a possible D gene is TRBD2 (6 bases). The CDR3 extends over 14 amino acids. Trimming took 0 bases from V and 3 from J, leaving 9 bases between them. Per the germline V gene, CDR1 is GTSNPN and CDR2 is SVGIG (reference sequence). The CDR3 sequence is CAWSVGGNYNEQFF. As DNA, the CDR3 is TGTGCCTGGAGTGTTGGCGGGAACTACAATGAGCAGTTCTTC.